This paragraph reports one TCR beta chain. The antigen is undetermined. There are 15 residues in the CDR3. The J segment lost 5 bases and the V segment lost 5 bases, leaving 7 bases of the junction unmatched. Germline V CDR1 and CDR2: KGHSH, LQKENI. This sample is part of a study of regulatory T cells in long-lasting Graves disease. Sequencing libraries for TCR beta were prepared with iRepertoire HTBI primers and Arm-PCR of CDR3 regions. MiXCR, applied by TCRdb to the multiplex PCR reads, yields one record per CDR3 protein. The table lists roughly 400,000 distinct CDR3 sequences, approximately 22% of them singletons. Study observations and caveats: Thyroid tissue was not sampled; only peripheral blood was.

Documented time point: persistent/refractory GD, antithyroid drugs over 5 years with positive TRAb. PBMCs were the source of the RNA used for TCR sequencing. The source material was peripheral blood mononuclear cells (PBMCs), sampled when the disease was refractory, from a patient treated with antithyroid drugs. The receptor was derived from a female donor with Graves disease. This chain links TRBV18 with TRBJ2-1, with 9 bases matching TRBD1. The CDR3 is CASSTSGTGNNEQFF. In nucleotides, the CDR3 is TGTGCCAGCTCAACTTCCGGGACAGGGAACAATGAGCAGTTCTTC.